The rows below give T cell receptor beta chains drawn from one sample of a study of quantifying T cell responses using KT2 cells. From the UMI-ligation and nested PCR reads, TCRdb called clonotypes with MiXCR, one entry per CDR3 protein. This sample has tens of thousands of distinct CDR3 sequences, with 12% found just once. Sequencing was done on a sample of PBMCs spiked with cells of the T cell clone KT2. The receptor set was obtained from a human donor. The CDR3 runs from the conserved cysteine through the conserved F or W. The order of the fields is D gene, clone size, V gene, J gene, CDR3 DNA, CDR3 protein. The D gene is left open where the match is weak. Size tells how often a clone was seen (once, few, many) or the class of an expanded clone, and some rows leave it out.

>NA|NA|TRBV5-5|TRBJ1-6
TGTGCCAGCAGCTTGGGACGGAGATTCTATAATTCACCCCTCCACTTT
CASSLGRRFYNSPLHF
>NA|many|TRBV27|TRBJ1-1
TGTGCCAGCAGTTTCCAGGGTAGGGCGAACACTGAAGCTTTCTTT
CASSFQGRANTEAFF
>NA|many|TRBV7-2|TRBJ1-1
TGTGCCAGCAGCTTTACTCAGAACACTGAAGCTTTCTTT
CASSFTQNTEAFF
>TRBD2|few|TRBV6-4|TRBJ2-1
TGTGCCAGCAGACCACTCCCGCCTAGCGGGGGGTACAATGAGCAGTTCTTC
CASRPLPPSGGYNEQFF
>TRBD2|NA|TRBV7-6|TRBJ2-3
TGTGCCAGCAGCAATCGACTAGCGGGGGGCACAGATACGCAGTATTTT
CASSNRLAGGTDTQYF
>NA|NA|TRBV4-2|TRBJ2-5
TGTGCCAGCAGCCAATGGAGCGTGAGAGAGACCCAGTACTTC
CASSQWSVRETQYF
>TRBD1|many|TRBV6-1|TRBJ2-7
TGTGCCAGCAGCAAGCTCCCGGGACAGGGGGCGCAAGAGCAGTACTTC
CASSKLPGQGAQEQYF
>NA|few|TRBV11-2|TRBJ2-1
TGTGCCAGCAGCTACCCACGTGGGGGCAATGAGCAGTTCTTC
CASSYPRGGNEQFF
>TRBD1|few|TRBV11-3|TRBJ2-1
TGTGCCAGCAGCGGACAGGGATTCTACAATGAGCAGTTCTTC
CASSGQGFYNEQFF
>NA|NA|TRBV30|TRBJ1-5
TGTGCCTGGGCTTCAGGTAGCAATCAGCCCCAGCATTTT
CAWASGSNQPQHF
>NA|few|TRBV7-3|TRBJ2-1
TGTGCCAGCAGCTCACCGGGGGCCGGGGATGAGCAGTTCTTC
CASSSPGAGDEQFF
>NA|few|TRBV12-3/TRBV12-4|TRBJ2-7
TGTGCCAGCAGTCCTTACTTCTACGAGCAGTACTTC
CASSPYFYEQYF
>NA|NA|TRBV3-1|TRBJ2-3
TGTGCCAGCAGCCAAGAGCTGTACGGGTATACGCAGTATTTT
CASSQELYGYTQYF
>TRBD1|NA|TRBV10-2|TRBJ2-3
TGCGCCATCAGTCTGACATATCAGCAGGGGGCAGATACGCAGTATTTT
CAISLTYQQGADTQYF
>NA|few|TRBV3-1|TRBJ1-5
TGTGCCAGCAGCCAAACAGCTATGGGTCAGCCCCAGCATTTT
CASSQTAMGQPQHF
>NA|NA|TRBV11-2|TRBJ2-7
TGTGCCAGCAGCTCGCTAGGGGACTCCTACGAGCAGTACTTC
CASSSLGDSYEQYF
>TRBD1|few|TRBV27|TRBJ1-5
TGTGCCAGCAGTTTCCGACAGGGACGCCAGCCCCAGCATTTT
CASSFRQGRQPQHF
>NA|few|TRBV6-1|TRBJ2-1
TGTGCCAGCAGTACGGGAGAAGGCGGAAATGAGCAGTTCTTC
CASSTGEGGNEQFF
>NA|many|TRBV10-3|TRBJ1-1
TGTGCCATCAGTGTCTCAGTAGCAGGTGAAGCTTTCTTT
CAISVSVAGEAFF
>TRBD1|many|TRBV4-1|TRBJ2-6
TGCGCCAGCAGCCAAAGACAGGGGAGCTCTGGGGCCAACGTCCTGACTTTC
CASSQRQGSSGANVLTF
>NA|many|TRBV11-3|TRBJ2-7
TGTGCCAGCAGCTTGAATCCTCTAGGGCAGTACTTC
CASSLNPLGQYF
>NA|NA|TRBV11-2|TRBJ1-1
TGTGCCAGCAGCTTATACCTGAACACTGAAGCTTTCTTT
CASSLYLNTEAFF
>NA|NA|TRBV12-3/TRBV12-4|TRBJ2-1
TGTGCCAGCAGTAACCGGAACGGGCAGTTCTTC
CASSNRNGQFF
>TRBD1|NA|TRBV3-1|TRBJ1-6
TGTGCCAGCAGCCTGGCGCAGGGGGGGTCACCCCTCCACTTT
CASSLAQGGSPLHF
>NA|NA|TRBV3-1|TRBJ1-2
TGTGCCAGCAGCCTCCTTGCTGGCTACACCTTC
CASSLLAGYTF
>NA|NA|TRBV19|TRBJ1-1
TGTGCCAGTAGGGTGCGGGGGGCGCGGGACACTGAAGCTTTCTTT
CASRVRGARDTEAFF